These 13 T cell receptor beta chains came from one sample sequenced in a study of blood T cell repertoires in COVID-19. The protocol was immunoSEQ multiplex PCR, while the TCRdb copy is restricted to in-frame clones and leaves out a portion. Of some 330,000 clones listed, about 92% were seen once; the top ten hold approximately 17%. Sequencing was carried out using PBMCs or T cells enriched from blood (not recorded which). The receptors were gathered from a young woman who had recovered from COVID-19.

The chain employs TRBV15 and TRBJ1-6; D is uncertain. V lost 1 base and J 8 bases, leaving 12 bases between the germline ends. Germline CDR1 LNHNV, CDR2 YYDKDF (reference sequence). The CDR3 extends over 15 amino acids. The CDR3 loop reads CATSRVRASDSPLHF. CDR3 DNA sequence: TGTGCCACCAGCAGAGTGCGGGCCAGCGATTCACCCCTCCACTTT.

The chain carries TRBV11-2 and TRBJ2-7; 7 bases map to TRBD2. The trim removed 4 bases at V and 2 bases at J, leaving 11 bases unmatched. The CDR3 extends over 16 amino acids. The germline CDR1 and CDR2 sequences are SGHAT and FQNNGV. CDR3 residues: CASSSIRASGPYEQYF. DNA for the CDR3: TGTGCCAGCAGCTCGATTCGGGCTAGCGGCCCCTACGAGCAGTACTTC.

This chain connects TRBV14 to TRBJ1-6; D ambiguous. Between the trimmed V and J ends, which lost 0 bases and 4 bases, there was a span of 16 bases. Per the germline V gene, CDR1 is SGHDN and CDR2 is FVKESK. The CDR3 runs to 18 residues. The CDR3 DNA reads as TGTGCCAGCAGCCAAGAACGCCCAGGAACAAAGTATAATTCACCCCTCCACTTT. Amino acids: CASSQERPGTKYNSPLHF.

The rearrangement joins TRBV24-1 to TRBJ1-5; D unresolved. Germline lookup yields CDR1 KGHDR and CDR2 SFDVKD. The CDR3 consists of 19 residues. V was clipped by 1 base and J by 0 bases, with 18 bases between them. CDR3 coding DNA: TGTGCCACCAGTGATTTCGTACCCACCCCTCTCTATAGCAATCAGCCCCAGCATTTT. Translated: CATSDFVPTPLYSNQPQHF.

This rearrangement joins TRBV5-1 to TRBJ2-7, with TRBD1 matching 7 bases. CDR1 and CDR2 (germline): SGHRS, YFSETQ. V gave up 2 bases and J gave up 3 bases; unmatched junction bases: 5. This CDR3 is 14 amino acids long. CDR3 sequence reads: CASSLSTGNYEQYF. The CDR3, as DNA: TGCGCCAGCAGCTTATCGACAGGGAACTACGAGCAGTACTTC.

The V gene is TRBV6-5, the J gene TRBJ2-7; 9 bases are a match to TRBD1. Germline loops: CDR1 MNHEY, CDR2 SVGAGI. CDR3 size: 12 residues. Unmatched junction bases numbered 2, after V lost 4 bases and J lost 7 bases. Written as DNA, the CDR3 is TGTGCCAGCAGTTGGACAGGGGAAGAGCAGTACTTC. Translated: CASSWTGEEQYF.

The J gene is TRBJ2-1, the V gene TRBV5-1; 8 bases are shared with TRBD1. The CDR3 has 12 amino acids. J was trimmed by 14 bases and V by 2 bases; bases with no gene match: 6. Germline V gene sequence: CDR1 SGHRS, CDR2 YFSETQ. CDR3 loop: CASSFEQDREFF. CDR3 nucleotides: TGCGCCAGCAGCTTTGAACAGGACAGGGAGTTCTTC.

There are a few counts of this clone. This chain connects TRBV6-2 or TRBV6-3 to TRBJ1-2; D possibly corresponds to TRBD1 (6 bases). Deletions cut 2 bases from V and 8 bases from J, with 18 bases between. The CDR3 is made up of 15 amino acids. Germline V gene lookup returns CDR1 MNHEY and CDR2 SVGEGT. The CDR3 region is CASSYGGALRGGYTF. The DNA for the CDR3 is TGTGCCAGCAGTTACGGGGGGGCCCTACGAGGAGGCTACACCTTC.

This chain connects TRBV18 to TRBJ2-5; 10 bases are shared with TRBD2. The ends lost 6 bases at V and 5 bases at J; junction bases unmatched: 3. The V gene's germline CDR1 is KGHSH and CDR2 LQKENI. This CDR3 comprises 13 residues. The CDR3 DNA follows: TGTGCCAGCTCTAGACTAGCGGGCGAGACCCAGTACTTC. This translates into CASSRLAGETQYF.

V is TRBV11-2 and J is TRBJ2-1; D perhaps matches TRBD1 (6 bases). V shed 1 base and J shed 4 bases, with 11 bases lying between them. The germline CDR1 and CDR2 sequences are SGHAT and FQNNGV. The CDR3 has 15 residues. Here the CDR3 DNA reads TGTGCCAGCAGCTTAGGTGGGACACTTTACAATGAGCAGTTCTTC. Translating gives CASSLGGTLYNEQFF. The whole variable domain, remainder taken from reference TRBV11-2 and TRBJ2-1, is EAGVAQSPRYKIIEKRQSVAFWCNPISGHATLYWYQQILGQGPKLLIQFQNNGVVDDSQLPKDRFSAERLKGVDSTLKIQPAKLEDSAVYLCASSLGGTLYNEQFFGPGTRLTVL.

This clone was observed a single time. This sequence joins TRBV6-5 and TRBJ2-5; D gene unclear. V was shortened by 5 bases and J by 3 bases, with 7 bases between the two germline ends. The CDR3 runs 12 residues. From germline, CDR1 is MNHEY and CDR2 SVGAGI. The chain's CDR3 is CASSSAEETQYF. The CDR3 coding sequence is TGTGCCAGCAGTAGCGCGGAAGAGACCCAGTACTTC.

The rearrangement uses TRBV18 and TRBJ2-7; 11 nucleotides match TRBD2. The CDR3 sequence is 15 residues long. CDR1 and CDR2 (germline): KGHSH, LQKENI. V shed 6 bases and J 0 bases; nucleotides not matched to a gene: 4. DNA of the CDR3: TGTGCCAGCTCCAGCGGACTAGCGGGCTCCTACGAGCAGTACTTC. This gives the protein CASSSGLAGSYEQYF.

The CDR3 region is CASSLDRGSWPQHF. The CDR3 bases are TGTGCCAGCAGCCTCGACAGGGGAAGTTGGCCCCAGCATTTT. V gene TRBV7-2 combines with J gene TRBJ1-5, with TRBD1 identical over 8 bases. CDR1 is SGHTA and CDR2 is FQGNSA in the germline V gene. The CDR3 sequence is 14 residues long. V dropped 5 bases and J dropped 9; count of bases not matched to a gene: 9.